The clone carrying this T cell receptor beta chain was observed once. This entry comes from a study of blood T cell repertoires in COVID-19. On the study more broadly: PBMCs, B-cell-depleted T cells, or T cells provided the cDNA or gDNA that made up the material.

As handled by the study authors: Amplification of reference gene primers was used by the study to estimate nucleated cell counts. The data were produced by immunoSEQ multiplex PCR, yet TCRdb's version contains in-frame clones alone and is incomplete. Clonal size and the V and J genes are those of that table, whereas D and trimming came from the DNA. The repertoire holds approximately 77,000 clones, with roughly 80% as singletons. Trimming took 4 bases from V and 1 from J; bases not matched to a gene: 3. This CDR3 has 14 amino acids. The germline gives CDR1 SGDLS, CDR2 YYNGEE. The clonotype comes from a woman in her fifties or sixties with acute or convalescent COVID-19. The material sequenced was peripheral blood. The gene calls are TRBV9 and TRBJ1-1; 8 positions match TRBD1. In nucleotides, the CDR3 is TGTGCCAGCAGCAGACAGGGGACGAACACTGAAGCTTTCTTT. It translates to CASSRQGTNTEAFF.